The present T cell receptor (beta chain) was sequenced within a study of T cell responses to AZD1222 COVID-19 vaccine. The CDR3 is 15 amino acids. Germline lookup yields CDR1 WSHSY and CDR2 SAAADI. Trimming took 0 bases from V and 5 from J, leaving 13 bases between them. This clone was counted once. Clones were read by immunoSEQ multiplex PCR, and TCRdb kept only the in-frame ones, dropping some. The data contain 70,000 to 85,000 clones, roughly 82% of them seen just once; the ten biggest clones take up about 3%. This chain links TRBV10-2 with TRBJ2-5; possibly TRBD2 for D (5 bases). This clonotype was sampled from an adult in good health. Sequences were derived from peripheral blood, sampled on day 0 of AZD1222 vaccination. The CDR3 coding sequence is TGCGCCAGCAGTGAGTCTGGGGAGTCGACGGAGACCCAGTACTTC. As protein: CASSESGESTETQYF.